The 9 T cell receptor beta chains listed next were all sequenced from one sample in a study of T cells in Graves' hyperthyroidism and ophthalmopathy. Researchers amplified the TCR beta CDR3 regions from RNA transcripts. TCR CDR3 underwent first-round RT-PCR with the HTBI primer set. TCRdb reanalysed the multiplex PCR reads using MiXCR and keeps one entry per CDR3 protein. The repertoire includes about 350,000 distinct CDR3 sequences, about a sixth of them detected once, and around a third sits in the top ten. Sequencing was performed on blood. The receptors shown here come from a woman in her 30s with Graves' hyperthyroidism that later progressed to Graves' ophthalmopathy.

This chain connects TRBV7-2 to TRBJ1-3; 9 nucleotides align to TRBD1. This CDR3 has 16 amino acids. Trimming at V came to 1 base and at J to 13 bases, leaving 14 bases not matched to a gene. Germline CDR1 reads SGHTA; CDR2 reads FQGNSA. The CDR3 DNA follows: TGTGCCAGCAGCTTAGGGGTCCCGGGACAGGGTATCTCAATATATTTT. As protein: CASSLGVPGQGISIYF.

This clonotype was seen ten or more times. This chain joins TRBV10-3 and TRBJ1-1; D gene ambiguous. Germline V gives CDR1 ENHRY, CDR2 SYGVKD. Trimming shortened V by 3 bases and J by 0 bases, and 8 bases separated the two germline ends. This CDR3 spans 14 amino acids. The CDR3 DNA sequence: TGTGCCATCAGTGATAGGAGAATGAACACTGAAGCTTTCTTT. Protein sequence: CAISDRRMNTEAFF.

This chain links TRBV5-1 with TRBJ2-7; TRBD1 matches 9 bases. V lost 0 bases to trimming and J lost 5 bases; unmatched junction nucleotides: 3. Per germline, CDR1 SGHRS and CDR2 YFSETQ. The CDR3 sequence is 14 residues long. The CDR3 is CASSLGQGVNEQYF. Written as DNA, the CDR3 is TGCGCCAGCAGCTTGGGACAGGGGGTGAACGAGCAGTACTTC.

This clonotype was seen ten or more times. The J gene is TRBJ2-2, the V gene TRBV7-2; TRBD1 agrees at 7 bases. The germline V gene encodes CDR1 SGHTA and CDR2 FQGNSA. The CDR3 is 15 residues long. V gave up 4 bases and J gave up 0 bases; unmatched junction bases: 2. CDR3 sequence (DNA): TGTGCCAGCAGCTCGGGACAGCCGAACACCGGGGAGCTGTTTTTT. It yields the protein CASSSGQPNTGELFF.

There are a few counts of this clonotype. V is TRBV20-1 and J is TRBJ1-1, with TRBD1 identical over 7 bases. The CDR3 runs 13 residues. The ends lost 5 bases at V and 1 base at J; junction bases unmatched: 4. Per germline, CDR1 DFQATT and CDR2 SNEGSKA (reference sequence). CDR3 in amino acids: CSAGNRGNTEAFF. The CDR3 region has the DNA TGCAGTGCTGGGAACAGGGGGAACACTGAAGCTTTCTTT.

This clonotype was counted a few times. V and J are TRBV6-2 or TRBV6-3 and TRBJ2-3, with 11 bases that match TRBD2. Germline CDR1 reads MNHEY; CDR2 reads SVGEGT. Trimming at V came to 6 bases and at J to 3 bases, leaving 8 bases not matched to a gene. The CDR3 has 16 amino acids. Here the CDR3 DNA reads TGTGCCAGCAGACTCGCCCGACTAGCGGGAACAGATACGCAGTATTTT. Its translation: CASRLARLAGTDTQYF.

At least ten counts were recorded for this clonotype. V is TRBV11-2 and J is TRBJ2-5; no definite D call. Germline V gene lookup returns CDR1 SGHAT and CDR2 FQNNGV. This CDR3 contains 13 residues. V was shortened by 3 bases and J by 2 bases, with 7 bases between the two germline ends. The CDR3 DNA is TGTGCCAGCAGCTTTTCGCCACAAGAGACCCAGTACTTC. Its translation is CASSFSPQETQYF.

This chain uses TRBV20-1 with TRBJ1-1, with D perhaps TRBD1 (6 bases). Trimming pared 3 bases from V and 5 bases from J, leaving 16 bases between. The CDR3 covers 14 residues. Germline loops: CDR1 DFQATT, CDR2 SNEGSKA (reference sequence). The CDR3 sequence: CSARGGGLLTEAFF. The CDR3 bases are TGCAGTGCTAGGGGAGGGGGACTTCTTACTGAAGCTTTCTTT.

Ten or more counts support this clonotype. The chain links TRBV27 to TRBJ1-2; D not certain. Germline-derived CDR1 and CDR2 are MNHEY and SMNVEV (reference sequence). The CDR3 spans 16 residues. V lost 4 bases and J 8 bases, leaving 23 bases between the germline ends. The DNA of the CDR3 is TGTGCCAGCAGTTCCAACCTTGGGTCCACTCCAATGGGCTACACCTTC. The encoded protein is CASSSNLGSTPMGYTF.